These 8 T cell receptor beta chains came from one sample sequenced in a study of OX40 agonist ivuxolimab in advanced cancers. TCRdb's copy holds only in-frame clones and misses some; the assay was immunoSEQ multiplex PCR. This sample has about 52,000 clones, with 85% to 95% found just once. Sample: CD4+ or CD8+ T cells sorted from blood, taken in a trial of the OX40 agonist ivuxolimab. The receptor source for this set is an adult with an advanced solid tumor such as melanoma, head and neck, liver or kidney cancer.

This clone was picked up one time. The V and J genes are TRBV6-5 and TRBJ2-7; 8 bases fit TRBD1. The CDR3 loop spans 15 amino acids. Germline V gene data show CDR1 as MNHEY and CDR2 as SVGAGI. V gave up 2 bases and J gave up 4 bases; unmatched junction bases: 7. Here the CDR3 reads CASSYGGQETYEQYF. For the CDR3, the DNA is TGTGCCAGCAGTTACGGGGGACAGGAGACTTACGAGCAGTACTTC.

The rearrangement links TRBV6-5 to TRBJ2-7; possibly TRBD1 for D (5 bases). The CDR3 length is 14 residues. The V gene's germline CDR1 is MNHEY and CDR2 SVGAGI. V gave up 4 bases and J gave up 2 bases, with 12 bases separating them. Here the CDR3 reads CASSWGRSPYEQYF. Here the CDR3 DNA reads TGTGCCAGCAGTTGGGGCAGGAGCCCCTACGAGCAGTACTTC.

The chain recombines TRBV9 with TRBJ2-1; D unclear. Trimming shortened V by 3 bases and J by 6 bases, and 19 bases separated the two germline ends. The CDR3 extends over 16 amino acids. Germline-derived CDR1 and CDR2 are SGDLS and YYNGEE. CDR3 region: CASSEQKDRLRNEQFF. The CDR3 DNA reads as TGTGCCAGCAGCGAACAAAAGGACCGTCTTCGCAATGAGCAGTTCTTC. The complete variable domain, with remaining parts taken from reference TRBV9 and TRBJ2-1, reads DSGVTQTPKHLITATGQRVTLRCSPRSGDLSVYWYQQSLDQGLQFLIQYYNGEERAKGNILERFSAQQFPDLHSELNLSSLELGDSALYFCASSEQKDRLRNEQFFGPGTRLTVL.

This sequence joins TRBV19 and TRBJ2-4; D may match TRBD1 or TRBD2 (5 bases each). V was shortened by 1 base and J by 5 bases, with 15 bases between the two germline ends. The CDR3 contains 16 residues. In germline, CDR1 is LNHDA, CDR2 SQIVND (reference sequence). CDR3 nucleotide sequence: TGTGCCAGTAGTATAGTTCCCGGGGCTAGGGAAAACATTCAGTACTTC. Translating gives CASSIVPGARENIQYF.

The chain couples TRBV27 to TRBJ2-7; 12 nucleotides agree with TRBD2. Germline loops: CDR1 MNHEY, CDR2 SMNVEV (reference sequence). The J segment lost 1 base and the V segment lost 7 bases, leaving 8 bases of the junction unmatched. This CDR3 has 16 amino acids. The CDR3 region is CASTYSGTSGSYEQYF. DNA of the CDR3: TGTGCCAGCACTTATTCAGGGACTAGCGGGTCCTACGAGCAGTACTTC.

The CDR3 DNA sequence: TGTGCCAGCAGCCAGGGGCTGCTCCAAGAGACCCAGTACTTC. Translated: CASSQGLLQETQYF. The chain couples TRBV7-2 to TRBJ2-5, with D possibly matching TRBD1 (6 bases). CDR3 length: 14 amino acids. Trimming pared 5 bases from V and 1 base from J, leaving 11 bases between. CDR1 SGHTA and CDR2 FQGNSA come from the germline V gene.

The chain combines TRBV11-2 with TRBJ2-5; the D call may be TRBD1 or TRBD2 (5 bases each). Trimming shortened V by 2 bases and J by 5 bases, and 15 bases separated the two germline ends. There are 15 residues in the CDR3. Germline CDR1 SGHAT, CDR2 FQNNGV. The CDR3 region has the DNA TGTGCCAGCAGCTTACCCGCTCGAGAGGGGGAGACCCAGTACTTC. It translates to CASSLPAREGETQYF. The full variable domain, rest sourced from reference TRBV11-2 and TRBJ2-5, is EAGVAQSPRYKIIEKRQSVAFWCNPISGHATLYWYQQILGQGPKLLIQFQNNGVVDDSQLPKDRFSAERLKGVDSTLKIQPAKLEDSAVYLCASSLPAREGETQYFGPGTRLLVL.

The chain carries TRBV11-3 and TRBJ2-1; no firm D call. V lost 5 bases and J lost 9, with 11 bases in between. Germline CDR1 and CDR2: SGHNT and YENEEA. This CDR3 has 12 amino acids. The CDR3 loop is CASSKPPSEQFF. CDR3 nucleotide sequence: TGTGCCAGCAGCAAACCCCCGAGTGAGCAGTTCTTC.